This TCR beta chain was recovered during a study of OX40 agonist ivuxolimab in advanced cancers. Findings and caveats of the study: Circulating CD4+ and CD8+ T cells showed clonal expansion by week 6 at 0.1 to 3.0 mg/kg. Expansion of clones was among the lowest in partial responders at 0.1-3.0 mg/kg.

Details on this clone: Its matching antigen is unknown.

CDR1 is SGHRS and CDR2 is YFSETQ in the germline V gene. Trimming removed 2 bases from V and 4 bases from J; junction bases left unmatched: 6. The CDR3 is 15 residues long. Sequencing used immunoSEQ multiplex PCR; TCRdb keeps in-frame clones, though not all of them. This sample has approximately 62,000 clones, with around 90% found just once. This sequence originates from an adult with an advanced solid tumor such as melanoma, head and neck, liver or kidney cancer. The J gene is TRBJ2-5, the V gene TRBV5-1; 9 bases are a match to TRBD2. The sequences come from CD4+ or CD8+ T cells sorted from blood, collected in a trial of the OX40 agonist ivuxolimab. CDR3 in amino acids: CASSFEVAGAETQYF. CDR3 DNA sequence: TGCGCCAGCAGCTTCGAGGTAGCGGGGGCAGAGACCCAGTACTTC.